This is a list of T cell receptor beta chains from one sample in a study of T-cell reconstitution after alpha-beta-depleted transplantation in children. Each CDR3 protein gets one entry after TCRdb re-called the PCR reads with MiXCR. The sample lists 200,000 or so distinct CDR3 sequences; roughly 6.3% were seen once. The specimen was PBMCs, collected before TCRalphabeta/CD19-depleted stem cell transplant. These receptors all come from a girl under three years old with combined immunodeficiency, due to receive a stem cell transplant. CDR3s include the opening cysteine and the closing phenylalanine or tryptophan. A D gene is named only where the DNA matches it firmly. Not every row has a clone size; where given, it reads once, few, many or a size class.

J | size | D | V | CDR3 | DNA
TRBJ1-5 | few | . | TRBV4-1 | CASSQDPGDQPQHF | TGCGCCAGCAGCCAAGATCCGGGGGACCAGCCCCAGCATTTT
TRBJ2-1 | . | TRBD2 | TRBV9 | CASSVEGTSGYNEQFF | TGTGCCAGCAGCGTAGAGGGGACTAGCGGTTACAATGAGCAGTTCTTC
TRBJ1-5 | many | . | TRBV28 | CASSPPFLLSNQPQHF | TGTGCCAGCAGCCCTCCTTTCCTACTTAGCAATCAGCCCCAGCATTTT
TRBJ2-7 | many | TRBD1 | TRBV29-1 | CSVATGFYEQYF | TGCAGCGTTGCGACAGGGTTCTACGAGCAGTACTTC
TRBJ2-7 | many | . | TRBV29-1 | CSGTLVGGYEQYF | TGCAGCGGGACATTAGTGGGGGGCTACGAGCAGTACTTC
TRBJ2-3 | many | . | TRBV27 | CASKAMGTDTQYF | TGTGCCAGCAAGGCGATGGGCACAGATACGCAGTATTTT
TRBJ2-5 | . | . | TRBV6-5 | CASSYFRDYQETQYF | TGTGCCAGCAGTTACTTCCGGGACTACCAAGAGACCCAGTACTTC
TRBJ2-5 | many | . | TRBV6-5 | CASSYISGNRKTQYF | TGTGCCAGCAGTTACATCTCGGGGAATAGGAAGACCCAGTACTTC
TRBJ2-1 | many | TRBD2 | TRBV4-3 | CASSQEPTSGAYNEQFF | TGCGCCAGCAGCCAAGAGCCTACTAGCGGGGCCTACAATGAGCAGTTCTTC
TRBJ2-1 | many | . | TRBV27 | CASSLWGPNNEQFF | TGTGCCAGCAGCTTATGGGGCCCTAACAATGAGCAGTTCTTC
TRBJ1-4 | many | TRBD1 | TRBV7-2 | CASSFQDRGPANEKLFF | TGTGCCAGCAGCTTCCAGGACAGGGGGCCGGCTAATGAAAAACTGTTTTTT
TRBJ2-6 | many | . | TRBV10-2 | CASSESGYSSGANVLTF | TGCGCCAGCAGTGAGTCGGGATACAGCTCTGGGGCCAACGTCCTGACTTTC
TRBJ2-7 | many | TRBD2 | TRBV28 | CASSPGTSVFYEQYF | TGTGCCAGCAGTCCCGGGACTAGCGTATTTTACGAGCAGTACTTC
TRBJ2-1 | many | . | TRBV30 | CAWSTTAYNEQFF | TGTGCCTGGAGTACGACAGCCTACAATGAGCAGTTCTTC
TRBJ2-7 | . | TRBD2 | TRBV20-1 | CSAREVAGGLKAGEQYF | TGCAGTGCTAGAGAAGTAGCGGGGGGGCTCAAGGCGGGCGAGCAGTACTTC
TRBJ2-1 | many | . | TRBV15 | CATSRLGKADEQFF | TGTGCCACCAGCAGACTGGGAAAGGCCGATGAGCAGTTCTTC
TRBJ2-5 | many | TRBD2 | TRBV25-1 | CASSLASGSWETQYF | TGTGCCAGCAGTTTGGCTAGCGGGAGTTGGGAGACCCAGTACTTC
TRBJ1-1 | few | . | TRBV6-2/TRBV6-3 | CASTLRGAGDTEAFF | TGTGCCAGCACCCTACGGGGGGCCGGTGACACTGAAGCTTTCTTT
TRBJ2-7 | many | TRBD1 | TRBV6-1 | CASWGPGTGGAYEQYF | TGTGCCAGTTGGGGACCCGGGACAGGAGGCGCCTACGAGCAGTACTTC
TRBJ1-2 | many | . | TRBV29-1 | CSAPVGEASYGYTF | TGCAGCGCCCCGGTCGGGGAGGCGAGCTATGGCTACACCTTC
TRBJ1-1 | . | TRBD1 | TRBV7-2 | CASSPRDRSLNTEAFF | TGTGCCAGCAGCCCGCGGGACAGGTCCCTGAACACTGAAGCTTTCTTT
TRBJ1-1 | many | . | TRBV6-5 | CATPGLTRSHTEAFF | TGTGCCACCCCAGGTCTTACTCGGTCACACACTGAAGCTTTCTTT
TRBJ2-1 | many | . | TRBV12-3/TRBV12-4 | CASSLTAYNEQFF | TGTGCCAGCAGTTTAACAGCCTACAATGAGCAGTTCTTC
TRBJ1-1 | many | TRBD1 | TRBV20-1 | CSASTGRGVEAFF | TGCAGTGCTTCGACAGGGAGGGGAGTAGAAGCTTTCTTT
TRBJ2-1 | many | TRBD1 | TRBV27 | CASGTVLNEQFF | TGTGCCAGCGGGACAGTCCTCAATGAGCAGTTCTTC
TRBJ2-5 | many | . | TRBV12-3/TRBV12-4 | CASRNRAQETQYF | TGTGCCAGCCGGAACAGGGCTCAAGAGACCCAGTACTTC